The present T cell receptor (beta chain) was sequenced within a study of human versus mouse CDR3 diversity and MHC coevolution. TCRdb's table, derived via immunoSEQ multiplex PCR, lists solely in-frame clones and lacks some. The sample carries some 80,000 clones, about 90% recorded once. CDR3 length equals 15 residues. The V and J ends lost 1 base and 6 bases, in that order; junction bases with no gene match: 4. Per the germline V gene, CDR1 is SGHTA and CDR2 is FQGNSA. This chain connects TRBV7-2 to TRBJ2-1; 9 bases are shared with TRBD2. Sequencing input: naive CD4+ T cells from blood. Sample subset: CD45RO-negative CD62L-positive naive CD4 T cells. The clonotype comes from a person between 25 and 69 years old in good health. Written as DNA, the CDR3 is TGTGCCAGCAGCTTAGTTGCTAGCGGGGTCAATGAGCAGTTCTTC. It codes for CASSLVASGVNEQFF.